Here is one TCR beta chain with its context. This specimen comes from a study of blood T cell repertoires in COVID-19. Study summary: Sample material is recorded as cDNA or gDNA derived from T cells, B-cell-depleted T cells, or PBMCs.

This CDR3 spans 14 amino acids. V lost 2 bases and J 4 bases, leaving 7 bases between the germline ends. Germline-derived CDR1 and CDR2 are SGHNT and YYREEE (reference sequence). The method was immunoSEQ multiplex PCR; TCRdb's version includes in-frame clones alone and lacks a portion of them. The table records under 250,000 clones, approximately 88% of them present only once. The chain employs TRBV5-4 and TRBJ2-6; no clear D gene. The sample comprised peripheral blood. The origin of this receptor is a woman aged 30 to 39 with COVID-19, enrolled during active disease. The CDR3: CASSLISGANVLTF. The CDR3, as DNA: TGTGCCAGCAGCTTAATATCCGGGGCCAACGTCCTGACTTTC.